The 16 T cell receptor beta chains given below trace back to one sample, sequenced in a study of T cell clonality in common variable immunodeficiency. Profiled with immunoSEQ multiplex PCR; TCRdb holds only in-frame clones, not every one. This sample carries around 81,000 clones, none of them present only once. Sequencing was done on a sample of peripheral blood mononuclear cells. These receptors all stem from a person between 18 and 75 years old in good health.

This clone was seen a handful of times. The CDR3 is CASRVRSRHNEQFF. The CDR3 bases that were read are TGTGCCAGCAGGGTGAGATCCAGGCACAATGAG. The V gene is TRBV5-8, the J gene TRBJ2-1; D is ambiguous. From the germline J gene comes the end of the CDR3, since the read stops 3 residues before it. The CDR3 consists of 14 residues. In germline, CDR1 is SGHTS, CDR2 YDEGEE. Trimming shortened V by 5 bases and J by 5 bases, and 14 bases separated the two germline ends.

This clone was counted many times. The observed sequence ends 3 residues before the CDR3 terminus, with the missing tail filled in from the germline J gene. V and J are TRBV20-1 and TRBJ2-7; 7 bases match TRBD2. Germline loops: CDR1 DFQATT, CDR2 SNEGSKA (reference sequence). The CDR3 loop spans 14 amino acids. The V and J ends lost 0 bases and 0 bases, in that order; junction bases with no gene match: 2. The covered CDR3 bases are TGCAGTGCTAGAGAAGAGCGGGGCTCCTACGAG. Amino acids: CSAREERGSYE. The whole CDR3 reads CSAREERGSYEQYF.

This clone was counted only a few times. The read terminates 3 residues before the CDR3 end, so the remaining end is supplied by the germline J gene. This chain connects TRBV11-3 to TRBJ2-3; 15 bases align to TRBD2. CDR3 length: 15 amino acids. CDR1 and CDR2 from the germline V gene are SGHNT and YENEEA. The covered CDR3 bases are TGTGCCAGCAGCGAAACAGGACTAGCGGGAGGGCCG. Protein: CASSETGLAGGP. The CDR3 reads in full as CASSETGLAGGPQYF.

This clone occurred many times. The CDR3 extends 3 residues past the end of the read, so its final part is completed from the germline J gene. The chain links TRBV19 to TRBJ2-1; TRBD2 matches at 14 bases. The V gene's germline CDR1 is LNHDA and CDR2 SQIVND (reference sequence). This CDR3 has 17 amino acids. Trimming removed 0 bases from V and 7 bases from J; junction bases left unmatched: 5. The CDR3 sequence: CASSIELGLAGANEQFF. The DNA read from the CDR3 is TGTGCCAGTAGTATAGAGCTGGGACTAGCGGGAGCAAATGAG.

At least ten counts were recorded for this clone. From the germline J gene comes the end of the CDR3, since the read stops 3 residues before it. The chain links TRBV28 to TRBJ2-6, with TRBD1 matching 7 bases. Trimming took 6 bases from V and 1 from J; bases not matched to a gene: 9. The CDR3 runs 17 residues. The germline CDR1 and CDR2 sequences are MDHEN and SYDVKM. The CDR3 DNA, read in part, is TGTGCCAGCAGCTTACAGGGGTTAGGATCTGGGGCCAACGTC. Its translation is CASSLQGLGSGANV. The CDR3 in full is CASSLQGLGSGANVLTF. Full variable domain (rest looked up from reference TRBV28 and TRBJ2-6): DVKVTQSSRYLVKRTGEKVFLECVQDMDHENMFWYRQDPGLGLRLIYFSYDVKMKEKGDIPEGYSVSREKKERFSLILESASTNQTSMYLCASSLQGLGSGANVLTFGAGSRLTVL.

This clone showed up many times. The read falls 3 residues short of the CDR3 end, and the missing part is taken from the germline J gene. V gene TRBV20-1 combines with J gene TRBJ1-1; D gene ambiguous. The V end lost 6 bases, the J end lost 0 bases, and 14 bases lay between the germline ends. Germline-derived CDR1 and CDR2 are DFQATT and SNEGSKA (reference sequence). The CDR3 loop spans 14 amino acids. The CDR3 bases that were read are TGCAGTGCCCCGTCTAAAACGGTGAACACTGAA. Amino acid sequence: CSAPSKTVNTE. Given in full, the CDR3 is CSAPSKTVNTEAFF.

The table lists this clone with many counts. With the read ending 3 residues before the CDR3 end, the germline J gene is used to fill in that end. The chain carries TRBV20-1 and TRBJ1-5, with D possibly TRBD1 on 5 matching bases. Trimming cost V 4 bases and J 6 bases, with 13 bases left between them. CDR3 size: 13 residues. Germline V gene sequence: CDR1 DFQATT, CDR2 SNEGSKA (reference sequence). CDR3 bases read: TGCAGTGCTACTGACAGAGGCGTTCAGCCC. Translating gives CSATDRGVQP. The full CDR3 is CSATDRGVQPQHF.

This clone was recorded at least ten times. Read sequence stops 3 residues before the CDR3 end, and the germline J gene provides the missing end. This sequence joins TRBV9 and TRBJ1-2; tentatively, D is TRBD1 (5 bases). Trimming took 0 bases from V and 5 from J, leaving 14 bases between them. The CDR3 totals 15 residues. In germline, CDR1 is SGDLS, CDR2 YYNGEE. CDR3 region: CASSVEAGIFYGYTF. CDR3 DNA, as far as it was read: TGTGCCAGCAGCGTAGAGGCAGGGATTTTTTATGGC.

This clone was detected many times. The read is 3 residues too short to cover the CDR3 end, so that end is filled in from the germline J gene. The rearrangement uses TRBV6-2 or TRBV6-3 and TRBJ2-7; 10 bases agree with TRBD2. The CDR3 totals 16 residues. Germline CDR1 reads MNHEY; CDR2 reads SVGEGT. Trimming cost V 2 bases and J 4 bases; bases outside gene matches: 8. CDR3 in amino acids: CASSYPKLAGGYEQYF. The part of the CDR3 DNA that was read is TGTGCCAGCAGTTACCCGAAATTAGCGGGAGGATACGAG.

This clone came up many times. This CDR3 reads CASSLVVGFRNEQYF. The covered CDR3 bases are TGTGCCAGCAGCTTAGTGGTCGGGTTTAGAAACGAG. This chain joins TRBV11-2 and TRBJ2-7; the D is unclear. The CDR3 extends 3 residues past the end of the read, so its final part is completed from the germline J gene. This CDR3 contains 15 residues. Germline CDR1 and CDR2: SGHAT and FQNNGV. Trimming removed 1 base at V and 5 bases at J, with 15 bases between. The full variable domain, in which reference TRBV11-2 and TRBJ2-7 provide the parts outside the CDR3, is EAGVAQSPRYKIIEKRQSVAFWCNPISGHATLYWYQQILGQGPKLLIQFQNNGVVDDSQLPKDRFSAERLKGVDSTLKIQPAKLEDSAVYLCASSLVVGFRNEQYFGPGTRLTVT.

This clone was seen many times. The read terminates 3 residues ahead of where the CDR3 ends, so the germline J gene completes it. This chain links TRBV12-3 or TRBV12-4 with TRBJ2-7; TRBD2 is a possible D gene (6 bases). Trimming left V 2 bases short and J 5 bases short, with 13 bases between. The CDR3 has 14 residues. CDR3: CASSLRAGSDEQYF. The CDR3 DNA, read in part, is TGTGCCAGCAGTTTAAGGGCGGGATCGGACGAG.

Points on this clone: The read ends 3 residues before the CDR3 terminus; that terminus is restored from the germline J gene. The V gene is TRBV5-1, the J gene TRBJ2-7; maybe TRBD1 (6 bases). V was clipped by 4 bases and J by 1 base, with 15 bases between them. The CDR3 contains 15 residues. Germline CDR1 is SGHRS and CDR2 is YFSETQ. The sequenced CDR3 bases are TGCGCCAGCAGCCCTAGAAGGGACATATCCTACGAG. Translated, it gives CASSPRRDISYE. The complete CDR3 protein is CASSPRRDISYEQYF.

This clone was counted ten times or more. The read ends 3 residues before the CDR3 terminus; that terminus is restored from the germline J gene. The J gene is TRBJ1-2, the V gene TRBV20-1; D is ambiguous. Trimming removed 0 bases at V and 5 bases at J, with 13 bases between. Germline V gives CDR1 DFQATT, CDR2 SNEGSKA (reference sequence). The CDR3 totals 14 residues. The CDR3 spells CSAREGRVPYGYTF. CDR3 DNA (partial): TGCAGTGCTAGAGAAGGAAGGGTGCCTTATGGC.

This clone was seen ten or more times. Partial CDR3 DNA: TGTGCCAGCAGTTTTTCGGGACAGGGGAGATACGAG. This encodes CASSFSGQGRYE. The whole CDR3 region reads CASSFSGQGRYEQYF. The V and J genes are TRBV5-6 and TRBJ2-7; 10 bases map to TRBD1. The read ends 3 residues shy of where the CDR3 ends; the end is completed using the germline J gene. The CDR3 totals 15 residues. CDR1 and CDR2 from the germline V gene are SGHDT and YYEEEE. With 5 bases clipped from V and 4 bases from J, the junction kept 9 bases outside the gene matches. The whole variable domain, filled in from reference TRBV5-6 and TRBJ2-7, reads DAGVTQSPTHLIKTRGQQVTLRCSPKSGHDTVSWYQQALGQGPQFIFQYYEEEERQRGNFPDRFSGHQFPNYSSELNVNALLLGDSALYLCASSFSGQGRYEQYFGPGTRLTVT.

This clone has at least ten counts. Sequencing ends 3 residues short of the CDR3 end; the germline J gene provides the rest. This chain uses TRBV5-6 with TRBJ2-5; D is ambiguous. Germline V gene sequence: CDR1 SGHDT, CDR2 YYEEEE. The CDR3 covers 14 residues. V shed 2 bases and J shed 2 bases, with 10 bases lying between them. CDR3 DNA (partial): TGTGCCAGCAGCTTCCGAGGCGGTCAAGAGACC. This gives the protein CASSFRGGQET. The CDR3 in full is CASSFRGGQETQYF.

This clone was recorded many times. The observed sequence ends 3 residues before the CDR3 terminus, with the missing tail filled in from the germline J gene. The chain combines TRBV29-1 with TRBJ1-5, with D perhaps TRBD1 (5 bases). The CDR3 sequence is 14 residues long. CDR1 SQVTM and CDR2 ANQGSEA come from the germline V gene. Trimming removed 4 bases at V and 3 bases at J, with 13 bases between. The DNA read from the CDR3 is TGCAGCGTTGTTCAGGGCGAGACCAATCAGCCC. This encodes CSVVQGETNQP. The full-length CDR3 reads as CSVVQGETNQPQHF.